This T cell receptor beta chain was profiled in a study of radiotherapy plus CTLA-4 blockade in lung cancer (dated by TCRdb to the late 2010s). For the wider study: Among enrolled patients, roughly 20% had an objective response and 31% reached disease control.

The germline V gene yields LGHNA for CDR1 and YSLEER for CDR2. At the junction V is shortened by 3 bases and J by 9 bases, with 10 bases in between. The CDR3 has 12 amino acids, counting the end cysteine and phenylalanine. This entry keeps only the CDR3 DNA: 36 bases, framed from base 1. As concerns this clone: The antigen this receptor binds is unknown. The sample holds no much larger clone one base away, and base qualities are not on file.

Focal radiation therapy combined with CTLA-4 blockade (ipilimumab) was tested in patients with chemo-refractory metastatic non-small-cell lung cancer. The library was produced with the immunoSEQ multiplex PCR assay. In its TCRdb copy, this immuneACCESS table keeps in-frame sequences only and misses some clones. Where compared with another copy, unresolved V genes explain less than half of these, and the others have no known cause. The sample has roughly 120,000 clones on record, 75% to 80% of them singletons. Over 4% of the sample is held by the ten biggest clonotypes. Points the paper makes about the study in general: The strongest predictors of response, as reported, were early dynamic changes in blood T cell clones along with a rise in serum interferon-beta after radiation. After treatment with radiotherapy and ipilimumab, TCR clones that originated in tumors expanded in peripheral blood.

The clonotype was recovered from a human donor with non-small cell lung cancer who had a partial response to radiotherapy plus ipilimumab. The sequences come from peripheral blood, collected from a patient treated with radiotherapy plus ipilimumab. The V gene is TRBV4-3 and the J gene is TRBJ2-3, and possibly TRBD1, on 6 matching bases. The DNA sequence reads TGCGCCAGCAGCCACCAGGGGACAACGCAGTATTTT. Translated, it gives CASSHQGTTQYF.